One T cell receptor beta chain is described in this entry. No antigen is known for it. The repertoire was sequenced with immunoSEQ multiplex PCR; TCRdb's copy has only in-frame clones and lacks some. This repertoire shows roughly 9,200 clones, 65% to 70% found once; its top ten account for around 43%. V was cut by 4 bases and J by 4 bases, with 18 bases left in between. Germline CDR1 reads SGHRS; CDR2 reads YFSETQ. This CDR3 spans 15 amino acids. The sample comes from a study of OX40 agonist ivuxolimab in advanced cancers. Study summary: Ivuxolimab, which is an agonistic anti-OX40 (CD134) antibody, was administered to the patients.

Study-level results: Some of the lowest clonal expansion was seen in partial responders at 0.1-3.0 mg/kg.

Sampled blood was obtained at baseline, cycle 4 day 1, and cycle 7 day 1. The sequence came from an adult with an advanced solid tumor such as melanoma, head and neck, liver or kidney cancer. This specimen was CD4+ or CD8+ T cells sorted from blood, taken in a trial of the OX40 agonist ivuxolimab. The chain carries TRBV5-1 and TRBJ2-7; D remains unclear. The CDR3 nucleotides are TGCGCCAGCAGCCTTCCGCTTGACCCCGGATACGAGCAGTACTTC. Translation gives CASSLPLDPGYEQYF.